One and the same sample provided the 20 T cell receptor beta chains below, sequenced in a study of cytomegalovirus exposure and HLA in healthy donors. The PCR contained 60 Vbeta and 13 Jbeta primers. Profiled with immunoSEQ multiplex PCR; TCRdb holds only in-frame clones, not every one. The repertoire has approximately 100,000 clones, about 81% of them found once; the top ten carry 10%. Sequences were obtained from PBMCs. Receptor source: a man aged 45-65 years in good health and CMV-seronegative.

This chain connects TRBV5-1 to TRBJ1-3, with D unresolved. There are 14 residues in the CDR3. Trimming shortened V by 4 bases and J by 5 bases, and 13 bases separated the two germline ends. Per the germline V gene, CDR1 is SGHRS and CDR2 is YFSETQ. As DNA, the CDR3 is TGCGCCAGCAGCCCGTCAGGAGGCCGAAACACCATATATTTT. This sequence encodes CASSPSGGRNTIYF.

The rearrangement uses TRBV6-5 and TRBJ2-2; D ambiguous. Trimming pared 6 bases from V and 8 bases from J, leaving 10 bases between. CDR1 is MNHEY, CDR2 SVGAGI, per germline. CDR3 length: 12 amino acids. In DNA, the CDR3 is TGTGCCAGCAGCTCCCCGGTGGGGGAGCTGTTTTTT. Its translation: CASSSPVGELFF.

The chain has TRBV29-1 and TRBJ2-1; 9 nucleotides match TRBD2. V trimming: 7 bases; J trimming: 9 bases; junction bases outside the gene matches: 7. Looked up from germline, CDR1 is SQVTM and CDR2 is ANQGSEA. The CDR3 runs to 12 residues. DNA of the CDR3: TGCAGCGCTAGCGGGGACCCATCTGAGCAGTTCTTC. Translated: CSASGDPSEQFF.

This sequence joins TRBV11-2 and TRBJ1-1, with D unclear. Germline V gene data show CDR1 as SGHAT and CDR2 as FQNNGV. The length of the CDR3 is 13 residues. Trimming took off 10 bases at V and 3 bases at J, with 15 bases between the two ends. The CDR3 bases are TGTGCCACCTGCCTGAGCCCGGACACTGAAGCTTTCTTT. Translation gives CATCLSPDTEAFF.

The chain is built from TRBV30 and TRBJ2-5, with D perhaps TRBD2 (5 bases). The length of the CDR3 is 13 residues. The germline CDR1 and CDR2 sequences are GTSNPN and SVGIG (reference sequence). V was trimmed by 3 bases and J by 2 bases, leaving 10 bases between them. CDR3 DNA: TGTGCCTGGAGGCCCCCGGGGCAAGAGACCCAGTACTTC. Protein product: CAWRPPGQETQYF.

CDR3 in DNA: TGCGCCAGCAGCTTGGGGGGGCAGATGAACACTGAAGCTTTCTTT. Translated, it gives CASSLGGQMNTEAFF. The rearrangement uses TRBV5-1 and TRBJ1-1; D may be TRBD1 (6 bases). CDR1 is SGHRS and CDR2 is YFSETQ in the germline V gene. This CDR3 is built from 15 residues. V lost 0 bases, J lost 0 bases, and 9 bases lay in between.

The rearrangement joins TRBV9 to TRBJ1-5; D possibly corresponds to TRBD1 (6 bases). The CDR3 spans 14 residues. The V gene lost 0 bases and the J gene lost 4 bases, with 8 bases spanning the gap. CDR1 and CDR2 (germline): SGDLS, YYNGEE. The CDR3 region has the DNA TGTGCCAGCAGCGTAGGACAGGTAAATCAGCCCCAGCATTTT. Amino acid sequence: CASSVGQVNQPQHF.

The sample holds one count of this clone. J is TRBJ2-3 and V is TRBV5-1; the D is unclear. The CDR3 extends over 14 amino acids. CDR1 and CDR2 from the germline V gene are SGHRS and YFSETQ. V shed 6 bases and J shed 0 bases, with 11 bases lying between them. The CDR3 sequence is CASNVDSSTDTQYF. The CDR3 nucleotides read TGCGCCAGCAACGTCGACTCAAGCACAGATACGCAGTATTTT.

V and J are TRBV5-1 and TRBJ1-2; 8 bases match TRBD1. The CDR3 consists of 14 residues. CDR1 is SGHRS, CDR2 YFSETQ, per germline. Losses at the gene ends were 0 bases for V and 8 bases for J; bases not matched to a gene: 6. CDR3 in DNA: TGCGCCAGCAGCTTGGCGCTGGACAGGGCGGGCTACACCTTC. This sequence encodes CASSLALDRAGYTF. Based on the CDR3 plus reference TRBV5-1 and TRBJ1-2, the full variable domain is KAGVTQTPRYLIKTRGQQVTLSCSPISGHRSVSWYQQTPGQGLQFLFEYFSETQRNKGNFPGRFSGRQFSNSRSEMNVSTLELGDSALYLCASSLALDRAGYTFGSGTRLTVV.

In this sample, this clone turned up a few times. The rearrangement joins TRBV28 to TRBJ2-5; no clear D gene. CDR1 is MDHEN, CDR2 SYDVKM, per germline. The CDR3 runs 12 residues. V was pared by 10 bases and J by 4 bases, with 13 bases between. The CDR3 sequence is CATLVAGETQYF. DNA for the CDR3: TGTGCCACCCTGGTGGCTGGAGAGACCCAGTACTTC.

The rearrangement links TRBV6-6 to TRBJ1-1; a weak D match, TRBD1 (5 bases). Per germline, CDR1 MNHNY and CDR2 SVGAGI (reference sequence). The CDR3 length is 13 residues. Trimming removed 2 bases from V and 5 bases from J, with 9 bases in between. DNA for the CDR3: TGTGCCAGCAGTTACGGGGGGGAAACTGAAGCTTTCTTT. It encodes CASSYGGETEAFF.

CDR3 DNA sequence: TGTGCCAGCTCACCAGGGTCACAGGATCTCTACGAGCAGTACTTC. Its protein product is CASSPGSQDLYEQYF. This chain links TRBV18 with TRBJ2-7, with a tentative D call TRBD1 (5 bases). The germline CDR1 and CDR2 sequences are KGHSH and LQKENI. V was pared by 2 bases and J by 3 bases, with 14 bases between. The CDR3 is 15 residues long.

The chain carries TRBV6-5 and TRBJ2-7; 10 bases fit TRBD2. Germline CDR1 MNHEY, CDR2 SVGAGI. This CDR3 is built from 15 residues. V gave up 6 bases and J gave up 3 bases; unmatched junction bases: 8. The CDR3 reads CASSLSAGGDYEQYF. The CDR3 DNA reads TGTGCCAGCAGCCTATCAGCGGGGGGGGACTACGAGCAGTACTTC.

The CDR3 is CAISEGTDSGNTIYF. The CDR3 DNA follows: TGTGCCATCAGTGAGGGGACAGACTCTGGAAACACCATATATTTT. The V call is TRBV10-3, the J call TRBJ1-3; 7 bases are shared with TRBD1. After removal of 2 bases from V and 0 bases from J, the junction contained 1 base not matched to a gene. This CDR3 comprises 15 residues. Germline CDR1 ENHRY, CDR2 SYGVKD.

CDR3 nucleotides: TGTGCCAGCAGTCCCACGGGGAGGGGTTGGGAGACCCAGTACTTC. Translated, it gives CASSPTGRGWETQYF. The rearrangement joins TRBV28 to TRBJ2-5; 7 positions agree with TRBD2. J lost 5 bases, V lost 5 bases, and 11 bases had no gene match. The germline gives CDR1 MDHEN, CDR2 SYDVKM. The CDR3 covers 15 residues.

The rearrangement uses TRBV2 and TRBJ2-7, with D unresolved. Germline V gene sequence: CDR1 SNHLY, CDR2 FYNNEI. The CDR3 sequence is 15 residues long. The V end was cut by 2 bases, the J end by 3 bases, with 14 bases between. The CDR3 loop reads CASSELVGTVYEQYF. The CDR3 nucleotides are TGTGCCAGCAGTGAATTAGTTGGTACAGTCTACGAGCAGTACTTC.

The J gene is TRBJ2-2, the V gene TRBV30, with a weak D call TRBD1 (5 bases). V shed 2 bases and J shed 7 bases, with 20 bases lying between them. This CDR3 is 16 amino acids long. The V gene's germline CDR1 is GTSNPN and CDR2 SVGIG (reference sequence). DNA for the CDR3: TGTGCCTGGAGTTCAGAACTCCAGGGATACGGCGGGGAGCTGTTTTTT. Residues: CAWSSELQGYGGELFF.

Points on this clone: The junction shows a germline mismatch at one end, possibly a read error. In DNA, the CDR3 is TGTTCCAGCAGCGCAGCGGGACGTCCGGGATTGAATGAAAAACTGTTTTTT. As protein: CSSSAAGRPGLNEKLFF. The gene calls are TRBV7-9 and TRBJ1-4, with D possibly matching TRBD1 (5 bases). CDR1 is SEHNR, CDR2 FQNEAQ, per germline (reference sequence). CDR3 length: 17 amino acids. Looking up the rest from reference TRBV7-9 and TRBJ1-4 gives the full variable domain: DTGVSQNPRHKITKRGQNVTFRCDPISEHNRLYWYRQTLGQGPEFLTYFQNEAQLEKSRLLSDRFSAERPKGSFSTLEIQRTEQGDSAMYLCSSSAAGRPGLNEKLFFGSGTQLSVL.

This clone was seen a single time. Within the sample, other DNA sequences also encode this same CDR3. This chain links TRBV28 with TRBJ1-1; the D is unclear. The CDR3 has 12 residues. The ends were cut back, 1 base at V and 11 bases at J, with 11 bases in the middle. Germline CDR1 and CDR2: MDHEN and SYDVKM. The CDR3 here is CASSLYPGSAFF. The CDR3 DNA is TGTGCCAGCAGTTTATACCCGGGTTCGGCTTTCTTT. Using reference TRBV28 and TRBJ1-1 for the parts outside the CDR3, the full variable domain is DVKVTQSSRYLVKRTGEKVFLECVQDMDHENMFWYRQDPGLGLRLIYFSYDVKMKEKGDIPEGYSVSREKKERFSLILESASTNQTSMYLCASSLYPGSAFFGQGTRLTVV.

This chain links TRBV27 with TRBJ1-6, with D uncertain. Trimming took 2 bases from V and 7 from J, leaving 9 bases between them. The CDR3 has 14 amino acids. In germline, CDR1 is MNHEY, CDR2 SMNVEV (reference sequence). The chain's CDR3 is CASSLRSRNSPLHF. The CDR3, as DNA: TGTGCCAGCAGTTTAAGGTCCAGGAATTCACCCCTCCACTTT.